This TCR beta chain came from a study of regulatory T cells in long-lasting Graves disease. Whole-study context: Newly diagnosed Graves' patients had under 3 months of antithyroid drugs. Study-level findings and limits: TRBV28, TRBJ1-2 and TRBJ2-5 were segments that persistent disease favored. The sample size was small, and this may have reduced accuracy.

CDR3 size: 15 residues. CDR1 SGHTA and CDR2 FQGNSA come from the germline V gene. V was clipped by 7 bases and J by 5 bases, with 20 bases between them. Libraries of TCR beta came from iRepertoire HTBI primers plus Arm-PCR of CDR3 regions. TCRdb independently ran MiXCR on the multiplex PCR reads; one entry per CDR3 protein. The data hold approximately 360,000 distinct CDR3 sequences, with roughly 10% observed a single time. Sample time point: newly diagnosed GD, antithyroid drugs for less than 3 months. Researchers made the TCR library from RNA that was extracted from PBMCs. The sample holds a few counts of this clonotype. What it binds is not known. In addition, the sample was reused for a study of T cells in Graves' hyperthyroidism and ophthalmopathy. This second study notes: The HTBI primer set served for first-round RT-PCR of the TCR CDR3.

Sequences were derived from peripheral blood mononuclear cells (PBMCs), sampled at new diagnosis, from a patient treated with antithyroid drugs. The sequence came from a woman aged 18-29 years with Graves disease. The J gene is TRBJ1-1, the V gene TRBV7-2, with D possibly being TRBD1 (5 bases). CDR3 residues: CASNPRKGQMTEAFF. In DNA form, the CDR3 reads TGTGCCAGCAACCCTAGGAAGGGGCAGATGACTGAAGCTTTCTTT.